These 29 T cell receptor beta chains share one sample of origin, sequenced in a study of PD-1 blockade in mismatch repair-deficient tumors. Clones were sequenced by immunoSEQ multiplex PCR, and TCRdb holds only the in-frame ones, with some missing. The sample carries approximately 100,000 clones, 70% to 85% recorded once. The specimen comprised peripheral blood, sampled approximately 8 months after starting pembrolizumab. Every receptor here comes from an adult with mismatch repair-deficient cancer.

V usage is TRBV19 and J usage is TRBJ2-7; TRBD2 aligns across 14 bases. The J segment lost 3 bases and the V segment lost 6 bases, leaving 4 bases of the junction unmatched. The CDR3 is 15 amino acids. CDR1 and CDR2 (germline): LNHDA, SQIVND (reference sequence). CDR3 region: CASRLGTSGSYEQYF. The CDR3 region has the DNA TGTGCCAGTAGACTGGGGACTAGCGGGAGCTACGAGCAGTACTTC. The whole variable domain, filled in from reference TRBV19 and TRBJ2-7, reads DGGITQSPKYLFRKEGQNVTLSCEQNLNHDAMYWYRQDPGQGLRLIYYSQIVNDFQKGDIAEGYSVSREKKESFPLTVTSAQKNPTAFYLCASRLGTSGSYEQYFGPGTRLTVT.

The chain employs TRBV19 and TRBJ2-1, with D perhaps matching TRBD1 (5 bases). In germline, CDR1 is LNHDA, CDR2 SQIVND (reference sequence). The V and J ends lost 5 bases and 9 bases respectively, with 14 bases between them. The CDR3 contains 13 residues. Here the CDR3 reads CASSGQGSGEQFF. In DNA, the CDR3 is TGTGCCAGTAGTGGTCAGGGTTCGGGTGAGCAGTTCTTC.

V and J are TRBV27 and TRBJ2-2, with a tentative D call TRBD2 (6 bases). The CDR3 loop spans 16 amino acids. Germline V gives CDR1 MNHEY, CDR2 SMNVEV (reference sequence). V dropped 1 base and J dropped 5 bases, with 14 bases sitting between them. The CDR3 sequence is CASSLYPLGGTGELFF. CDR3 bases: TGTGCCAGCAGTTTATATCCCCTTGGAGGGACCGGGGAGCTGTTTTTT.

The chain carries TRBV6-1 and TRBJ1-1; weak D call: TRBD1 (5 bases). The CDR3 consists of 12 residues. The V gene lost 7 bases and the J gene lost 6 bases, with 12 bases spanning the gap. CDR1 is MNHNS and CDR2 is SASEGT in the germline V gene. The CDR3 region has the DNA TGTGCCAGCATAGGGCGGACATCTGAAGCTTTCTTT. Amino acids: CASIGRTSEAFF.

This clone was seen only a few times. The V and J genes are TRBV9 and TRBJ2-2; 8 bases are shared with TRBD2. This CDR3 is 16 amino acids long. Looked up from germline, CDR1 is SGDLS and CDR2 is YYNGEE. With 3 bases clipped from V and 0 bases from J, the junction kept 4 bases outside the gene matches. The CDR3 DNA follows: TGTGCCAGCAGCGACCGAGCGGGAGCGAACACCGGGGAGCTGTTTTTT. Amino acid sequence: CASSDRAGANTGELFF.

The chain is built from TRBV2 and TRBJ1-5; D might be TRBD1 (6 bases). This CDR3 contains 15 residues. Germline assignment: CDR1 SNHLY and CDR2 FYNNEI. Trimming took 7 bases from V and 0 from J, leaving 13 bases between them. The CDR3 loop is CASTATGHSNQPQHF. For the CDR3, the DNA is TGTGCCAGCACTGCGACAGGTCATAGCAATCAGCCCCAGCATTTT.

The V call is TRBV7-9, the J call TRBJ1-1; D is uncertain. CDR3 size: 15 residues. Trimming left V 5 bases short and J 0 bases short, with 13 bases between. Germline V gene data show CDR1 as SEHNR and CDR2 as FQNEAQ (reference sequence). In nucleotides, the CDR3 is TGTGCCAGCAGCCCGTCTGGCCCACTGAACACTGAAGCTTTCTTT. Protein product: CASSPSGPLNTEAFF.

The rearrangement links TRBV29-1 to TRBJ1-1; weak D call: TRBD1 (5 bases). V dropped 7 bases and J dropped 1 base, with 10 bases sitting between them. The CDR3 spans 12 residues. The germline CDR1 and CDR2 sequences are SQVTM and ANQGSEA. In DNA form, the CDR3 reads TGCAGCGGGGGGAACAGGAACACTGAAGCTTTCTTT. This encodes CSGGNRNTEAFF.

V gene TRBV5-1 combines with J gene TRBJ2-3; TRBD2 agrees at 10 bases. This CDR3 contains 14 residues. The germline gives CDR1 SGHRS, CDR2 YFSETQ. Trimming removed 3 bases from V and 6 bases from J; junction bases left unmatched: 4. This chain's CDR3 is CASSSLAGVDTQYF. The CDR3 nucleotides are TGCGCCAGCAGCTCCCTAGCGGGAGTTGATACGCAGTATTTT. The variable domain in full, completed from reference TRBV5-1 and TRBJ2-3, reads KAGVTQTPRYLIKTRGQQVTLSCSPISGHRSVSWYQQTPGQGLQFLFEYFSETQRNKGNFPGRFSGRQFSNSRSEMNVSTLELGDSALYLCASSSLAGVDTQYFGPGTRLTVL.

In this sample, this clone turned up a few times. The chain uses TRBV19 and TRBJ1-5; D not resolved. CDR3 size: 12 residues. Germline-derived CDR1 and CDR2 are LNHDA and SQIVND (reference sequence). Trimming took off 6 bases at V and 3 bases at J, with 6 bases between the two ends. The CDR3: CASRGYNQPQHF. The CDR3 DNA reads TGTGCCAGTAGGGGATACAATCAGCCCCAGCATTTT.

The table lists this clone with a count of one. J is TRBJ2-1 and V is TRBV27, with unresolved D. Trimming left V 2 bases short and J 7 bases short, with 15 bases between. The CDR3 loop spans 15 amino acids. From germline, CDR1 is MNHEY and CDR2 SMNVEV (reference sequence). The CDR3 sequence: CASSLLRLGGNEQFF. DNA for the CDR3: TGTGCCAGCAGTTTACTTCGGCTCGGTGGGAATGAGCAGTTCTTC.

This clone was seen just once. The genes are TRBV6-1 and TRBJ2-7, with unresolved D. V lost 5 bases and J lost 0, with 11 bases in between. The germline CDR1 and CDR2 sequences are MNHNS and SASEGT. The CDR3 loop spans 14 amino acids. The CDR3: CASSKRTNSYEQYF. The DNA of the CDR3 is TGTGCCAGCAGTAAACGAACCAACTCCTACGAGCAGTACTTC.

The chain is built from TRBV28 and TRBJ1-5, with D perhaps TRBD1 (6 bases). V was clipped by 4 bases and J by 4 bases, with 11 bases between them. The CDR3 has 14 amino acids. Per the germline V gene, CDR1 is MDHEN and CDR2 is SYDVKM. The CDR3: CASSYGGRNQPQHF. The CDR3, as DNA: TGTGCCAGCAGTTACGGGGGCAGGAATCAGCCCCAGCATTTT.

A remark on this clone: It may be a read error: a sequence one base away is much more abundant. Other DNA sequences of this sample code for an identical CDR3. The CDR3 reads CASSSYNGVGDAEAFF. In DNA, the CDR3 is TGTGCCAGCAGTTCATACAACGGAGTGGGGGACGCTGAAGCTTTCTTT. The chain employs TRBV6-5 and TRBJ1-1; tentatively, D is TRBD1 (5 bases). This CDR3 region has 16 residues. V lost 4 bases and J 6 bases, leaving 21 bases between the germline ends. Germline V gives CDR1 MNHEY, CDR2 SVGAGI.

V is TRBV5-1 and J is TRBJ2-5, with TRBD2 as a possible D gene (5 bases). Germline assignment: CDR1 SGHRS and CDR2 YFSETQ. V lost 4 bases to trimming and J lost 5 bases, with 12 bases between them. CDR3 length: 13 amino acids. The DNA of the CDR3 is TGCGCCAGCAGCGAAATGTCGGGGGAGACCCAGTACTTC. It is translated as CASSEMSGETQYF.

The chain joins TRBV7-2 to TRBJ1-4, with D possibly TRBD1 on 5 matching bases. The CDR3 loop spans 14 amino acids. Germline assignment: CDR1 SGHTA and CDR2 FQGNSA. The V end was cut by 1 base, the J end by 7 bases, with 10 bases between. CDR3 nucleotides: TGTGCCAGCAGCTTAGTAGGGGCGGGTGAAAAACTGTTTTTT. This gives the protein CASSLVGAGEKLFF.

This clone was counted once. This chain uses TRBV19 with TRBJ2-7; TRBD2 matches 9 bases. There are 19 residues in the CDR3. The V gene end was trimmed by 1 base and the J gene end by 2 bases; junction bases not matched to a gene: 15. The germline V gene encodes CDR1 LNHDA and CDR2 SQIVND (reference sequence). CDR3 region: CASSIAGASGNYAPYEQYF. As DNA, the CDR3 is TGTGCCAGTAGTATAGCGGGGGCTAGCGGGAACTATGCCCCCTACGAGCAGTACTTC.

The chain has TRBV7-2 and TRBJ1-4, with D perhaps matching TRBD1 (5 bases). Per germline, CDR1 SGHTA and CDR2 FQGNSA. V was shortened by 4 bases and J by 3 bases, with 12 bases between the two germline ends. This CDR3 has 15 residues. The CDR3 nucleotides read TGTGCCAGCAGCTCGGGGGGGGAACCTAATGAAAAACTGTTTTTT. Protein sequence: CASSSGGEPNEKLFF. Combining the CDR3 with reference TRBV7-2 and TRBJ1-4 gives the whole variable domain GAGVSQSPSNKVTEKGKDVELRCDPISGHTALYWYRQSLGQGLEFLIYFQGNSAPDKSGLPSDRFSAERTGGSVSTLTIQRTQQEDSAVYLCASSSGGEPNEKLFFGSGTQLSVL.

The chain is built from TRBV29-1 and TRBJ2-7, with 9 bases fitting TRBD1. The CDR3 is made up of 14 amino acids. V trimming: 4 bases; J trimming: 2 bases; junction bases outside the gene matches: 6. The germline V gene has CDR1 SQVTM and CDR2 ANQGSEA. CDR3 sequence (DNA): TGCAGCGTTGGTCCGCGACAGGGGGCCTACGAGCAGTACTTC. This gives the protein CSVGPRQGAYEQYF.

The chain couples TRBV5-5 to TRBJ2-7, with TRBD1 matching over 10 bases. The V gene's germline CDR1 is SGHKS and CDR2 YYEKEE (reference sequence). V lost 4 bases, J lost 4 bases, and 5 bases stayed unmatched. The CDR3 covers 14 residues. CDR3 loop: CASSPGTGAYEQYF. In DNA form, the CDR3 reads TGTGCCAGCAGCCCCGGGACAGGGGCGTACGAGCAGTACTTC.

The CDR3 DNA reads as TGTGCCAGCTCTAGAGCTAACTATGGCTACACCTTC. Amino acid sequence: CASSRANYGYTF. J is TRBJ1-2 and V is TRBV6-5; unclear D gene. Germline CDR1 reads MNHEY; CDR2 reads SVGAGI. The CDR3 contains 12 residues. V was trimmed by 8 bases and J by 0 bases, leaving 7 bases between them.

This chain joins TRBV7-9 and TRBJ1-1; D unclear. The germline CDR1 and CDR2 sequences are SEHNR and FQNEAQ (reference sequence). V gave up 1 base and J gave up 7 bases, with 10 bases separating them. This CDR3 region has 13 residues. In DNA form, the CDR3 reads TGTGCCAGCAGCTTAGGGGCAGCAGTTGAAGCTTTCTTT. It is translated as CASSLGAAVEAFF. Based on the CDR3 plus reference TRBV7-9 and TRBJ1-1, the full variable domain is DTGVSQNPRHKITKRGQNVTFRCDPISEHNRLYWYRQTLGQGPEFLTYFQNEAQLEKSRLLSDRFSAERPKGSFSTLEIQRTEQGDSAMYLCASSLGAAVEAFFGQGTRLTVV.

This clone was observed once. J is TRBJ2-3 and V is TRBV29-1; no firm D call. Deletions cut 1 base from V and 2 bases from J, with 19 bases between. CDR1 is SQVTM and CDR2 is ANQGSEA in the germline V gene. This CDR3 has 17 amino acids. The DNA for the CDR3 is TGCAGCGTTGAAGTGGGCCTCACAGAGTACCTCACAGATACGCAGTATTTT. The encoded protein is CSVEVGLTEYLTDTQYF.

The chain links TRBV29-1 to TRBJ2-1, with TRBD2 identical over 9 bases. The CDR3 consists of 13 residues. The germline gives CDR1 SQVTM, CDR2 ANQGSEA. The V and J ends lost 5 bases and 12 bases, in that order; junction bases with no gene match: 11. Here the CDR3 reads CSVLSGSNRGQFF. The CDR3, as DNA: TGCAGCGTTCTTAGCGGGAGTAATAGAGGGCAGTTCTTC.

The genes are TRBV13 and TRBJ2-5; tentative D call: TRBD2 (5 bases). The V gene's germline CDR1 is PRHDT and CDR2 FYEKMQ (reference sequence). CDR3 length equals 13 residues. Trimming took 8 bases from V and 7 from J, leaving 17 bases between them. CDR3 DNA sequence: TGTGCCAGCGCCTCGGGGATGTTGGGGACCCAGTACTTC. Translated: CASASGMLGTQYF.

The chain recombines TRBV27 with TRBJ2-4, with 9 bases identical to TRBD1. Germline values: CDR1 MNHEY, CDR2 SMNVEV (reference sequence). CDR3 length: 15 residues. V was clipped by 6 bases and J by 9 bases; unmatched bases: 12. This chain's CDR3 is CASSVGQGSLGIQYF. CDR3 coding DNA: TGTGCCAGCAGCGTAGGACAGGGGTCCCTTGGCATTCAGTACTTC.

The rearrangement links TRBV7-4 to TRBJ2-7, with TRBD2 matching 10 bases. The CDR3 runs to 17 residues. CDR1 SGHVT and CDR2 SQSDAQ come from the germline V gene. With 1 base clipped from V and 0 bases from J, the junction kept 6 bases outside the gene matches. CDR3: CASSLGTSGINSYEQYF. CDR3 DNA: TGTGCCAGCAGCTTAGGGACTAGCGGAATTAACTCCTACGAGCAGTACTTC.

The rearrangement uses TRBV29-1 and TRBJ2-7; 7 bases align to TRBD2. CDR1 is SQVTM and CDR2 is ANQGSEA in the germline V gene. CDR3 length equals 12 residues. Unmatched junction bases numbered 4, after V lost 6 bases and J lost 2 bases. CDR3 protein: CSVTSSTYEQYF. CDR3 nucleotide sequence: TGCAGCGTGACTAGCAGCACCTACGAGCAGTACTTC.

V and J are TRBV6-1 and TRBJ2-1; 15 bases line up with TRBD2. This CDR3 region has 19 residues. V lost 3 bases, J lost 0 bases, and 6 bases stayed unmatched. Germline CDR1 and CDR2: MNHNS and SASEGT. In DNA, the CDR3 is TGTGCCAGCAGTGAGTTGGGGACTAGCGGGAGGACCTCCTACAATGAGCAGTTCTTC. It translates to CASSELGTSGRTSYNEQFF.